This T cell receptor beta chain derives from a study of beta chain features in type 1 diabetes. General observations from the study: When Type 1 diabetes patients were examined, their TCRB CDR3s proved moderately but significantly shorter in all four CD4+ subsets.

The CDR3 has 19 amino acids. Germline CDR1 is SQVTM and CDR2 is ANQGSEA. This clone was counted only a few times. The antigen remains unidentified. At one end, the junction sequence differs from germline, possibly due to a read error. The study reverse transcribed the entire isolated RNA, so it sequenced expressed TCRB transcripts. An average near 3.57 million reads came from naive, central memory and regulatory T cell samples. The assay was immunoSEQ multiplex PCR, and TCRdb's table has in-frame clones only and misses some. The sample yields 200,000 to 300,000 clones, 11% seen once. The origin of this receptor is a man in his thirties or forties with type 1 diabetes. This chain connects TRBV29-1 to TRBJ2-3; perhaps TRBD1 as D (6 bases). The sequencing sample was made of naive CD4+ T cells from blood. The CDR3 protein is CSAETGPYVSTRGLDTQYF. DNA of the CDR3: TGCAGCGCTGAAACAGGGCCATACGTGTCGACCCGCGGACTAGATACGCAGTATTTT.